This note documents a single TCR beta chain sequence. Its antigen is currently not known. Base qualities are not recorded, but no much larger clone differs from it by a single base. The time point label, read with the paper, signifies: about 28 days (+/-7) after the second vaccine dose. AZD1222 recipients whose second dose came at about 4 weeks and those whose second dose came at about 12 weeks were combined into one group, since spike-specific TCR depth and breadth did not differ between the two schedules. The vaccinee samples were drawn from two UK trials, COV001 and COV002, one of which was a single-blind randomized controlled phase 2/3 trial testing AZD1222 (ChAdOx1 nCoV-19) in healthy adults. For TCRbeta chain sequencing, PBMC samples were collected from trial participants at day 0 and at day 28 after the second dose. The germline V gene encodes CDR1 LNHDA and CDR2 SQIVND (reference sequence). V loses 7 bases, J loses 7 bases, and the germline ends lie 25 bases apart. The CDR3 runs 17 amino acids, cysteine and phenylalanine included. Solely the CDR3 DNA is kept, with 51 bases framed from the first base.

This sample is drawn from a study of T cell responses to AZD1222 COVID-19 vaccine (dated by TCRdb to the early 2020s). The study in broad terms: TCR sequencing was performed for roughly 250 trial participants, of whom some 200 were given two doses of AZD1222 and some 26 were given two doses of MenACWY control vaccine. Enrollment into the trials was organized by age into subgroups of 18-55, 56-69 and 70-plus years, and those subgroups contained approximately 150, 30 and 60 TCR-sequenced participants, respectively.

The CDR3 regions of human TCRbeta chains were analyzed by immunosequencing. On the study's bioinformatics: Repertoire TCRs were matched against a reference library of SARS-CoV-2-specific TCRs generated with the MIRA antigen-specificity platform. Breadth was defined as the fraction of unique TCRs that were SARS-CoV-2-associated. Depth was defined as the fraction of total T cells that were SARS-CoV-2-associated. Using the MIRA data, each spike-specific TCR was assigned both to the spike region to which the TCR was reactive and to a CD4 or CD8 class. Log10-transformed breadth and depth values were compared by one-way ANOVA with Sidak's multiple comparisons tests. TCRdb holds this immuneACCESS table with in-frame rearrangements only. Some clones are missing; in checked studies, unresolved V genes explain under half, and the rest has no known cause. That table supplies the V and J calls and clone size; D and trimming were determined from the DNA. The sample has 140,000 to 150,000 clones on record, about 92% of them singletons. The ten largest clonotypes hold approximately 3.5% of the sample.

Overall results and qualifications from the work: Because no day 14 peak-response samples were available, repertoires were characterized only after the peak T cell response. Vaccine-associated CD4 TCRs spanned the whole spike protein, with dominant responses in regions 160-218 and 743-854. Participants were mostly white British and included more females than males, and it was suggested by the authors that clonal diversity may have been underestimated. Only 5 to 7 AZD1222 recipients were SARS-CoV-2 seropositive at baseline, limiting conclusions about previously exposed vaccinees. In the small 56-69-year group, the increase in depth fell short of significance, most likely because of low power. A significant rise in spike-specific TCR breadth and depth was observed after two AZD1222 doses relative to day 0 and relative to MenACWY recipients. Nearly half of unique spike-specific TCRs reportedly recognized epitopes outside regions mutated in the B.1.351 and B.1.1.7 variants.

The sequence joins TRBV19 to TRBJ1-4, and the D gene may be TRBD1, 5 bases matching. This TCR was sampled from an adult who received the AZD1222 COVID-19 vaccine. This material consisted of peripheral blood, taken 28 days after the second AZD1222 dose. The DNA sequence is given as TGTGCCAGTACCCGGCGGGACCTTGCCTTCGGGGGTGAAAAACTGTTTTTT. Protein translation: CASTRRDLAFGGEKLFF.